The 22 T cell receptor beta chains presented below share a single source sample, sequenced in a study of blood T cells in healthy people across ages. Primed by a sample-barcoded 5' primer and a J-beta primer mix, a second PCR proceeded for roughly 6 to 12 cycles. MiXCR was run by TCRdb on the 5' RACE reads, yielding one entry per CDR3 protein. The sample holds 700,000 to 950,000 distinct CDR3 sequences, more than 45% seen once. The specimen sequenced was blood. The source of these receptors is a man aged 25 to 40 in good health.

As for this clonotype: This CDR3 fails to terminate in the conserved phenylalanine or tryptophan, so it likely reflects a read error. V is TRBV7-2 and J is TRBJ1-5; D is perhaps TRBD1 (5 bases). There are 15 residues in the CDR3. Germline V gene data show CDR1 as SGHTA and CDR2 as FQGNSA. V was clipped by 5 bases and J by 2 bases, with 13 bases between them. DNA for the CDR3: TGTGCCAGCAGCCATCCTTTAGGGGGCAATCAGCCCCAGCATTTG. As protein: CASSHPLGGNQPQHL.

V gene TRBV20-1 combines with J gene TRBJ1-2; 10 nucleotides align to TRBD1. J lost 5 bases, V lost 5 bases, and 5 bases had no gene match. The CDR3 totals 13 residues. CDR1 DFQATT and CDR2 SNEGSKA come from the germline V gene (reference sequence). The CDR3: CSAGTGEGYGYTF. The CDR3 region has the DNA TGCAGTGCTGGGACAGGGGAGGGTTATGGCTACACCTTC.

The chain employs TRBV4-2 and TRBJ2-5; a weak D match, TRBD2 (5 bases). CDR3 size: 16 residues. Trimming pared 0 bases from V and 1 base from J, leaving 12 bases between. Germline CDR1 and CDR2: LGHNA and YNFKEQ. This CDR3 is CASSQDIGAGQETQYF. The CDR3 bases are TGTGCCAGCAGCCAAGACATCGGCGCGGGCCAAGAGACCCAGTACTTC.

This clonotype was seen many times. This chain connects TRBV4-2 to TRBJ2-3; D perhaps matches TRBD2 (5 bases). The CDR3 is 14 residues long. Germline CDR1 and CDR2: LGHNA and YNFKEQ. Trimming took off 0 bases at V and 3 bases at J, with 7 bases between the two ends. The CDR3, as DNA: TGTGCCAGCAGCCAAGATCCGGGGACAGATACGCAGTATTTT. Amino acids: CASSQDPGTDTQYF.

This sequence joins TRBV27 and TRBJ2-3; 12 bases are shared with TRBD2. From germline, CDR1 is MNHEY and CDR2 SMNVEV (reference sequence). V was clipped by 8 bases and J by 3 bases; unmatched bases: 9. This CDR3 contains 16 residues. The DNA for the CDR3 is TGTGCCAGCGGGATAATTGGGACTAGCGGGACAGATACGCAGTATTTT. This encodes CASGIIGTSGTDTQYF.

V usage is TRBV28 and J usage is TRBJ2-1, with TRBD2 matching 10 bases. Germline-derived CDR1 and CDR2 are MDHEN and SYDVKM. Losses at the gene ends were 4 bases for V and 4 bases for J; bases not matched to a gene: 7. This CDR3 is built from 16 residues. The CDR3: CASSWGPSGSYNEQFF. In nucleotides, the CDR3 is TGTGCCAGCAGTTGGGGCCCTAGCGGGAGTTACAATGAGCAGTTCTTC.

V gene TRBV7-9 combines with J gene TRBJ1-1, with 9 nucleotides matching TRBD1. V lost 4 bases to trimming and J lost 1 base; unmatched junction nucleotides: 7. Germline lookup yields CDR1 SEHNR and CDR2 FQNEAQ (reference sequence). This CDR3 has 16 amino acids. This CDR3 reads CASSSPGQGSNTEAFF. DNA for the CDR3: TGTGCCAGCAGCTCACCGGGACAGGGATCGAACACTGAAGCTTTCTTT.

The chain joins TRBV6-5 to TRBJ2-4, with unresolved D. V lost 2 bases and J 0 bases, leaving 8 bases between the germline ends. Germline-derived CDR1 and CDR2 are MNHEY and SVGAGI. This CDR3 contains 15 residues. CDR3 loop: CASSYTHLAKNIQYF. The CDR3 nucleotides are TGTGCCAGCAGTTACACCCACCTAGCCAAAAACATTCAGTACTTC.

The chain has TRBV24-1 and TRBJ2-1; the D gene is possibly TRBD1 (6 bases). The DNA end favors TRBJ2-7, so the J call may be wrong. The CDR3 sequence is 16 residues long. Germline CDR1 reads KGHDR; CDR2 reads SFDVKD. CDR3 DNA sequence: TGTGCCACCCCTGCCAGGGGCCAGAGCTCCTACAATGAGCAGTACTTC. Translated: CATPARGQSSYNEQYF.

The genes are TRBV7-9 and TRBJ2-7; possible D gene TRBD1, 5 bases. Germline V CDR1 and CDR2: SEHNR, FQNEAQ (reference sequence). The CDR3 spans 14 residues. With 5 bases removed from V and 3 bases from J, the gap between germline ends came to 14 bases. CDR3 sequence reads: CASSTLDKIYEQYF. CDR3 DNA: TGTGCCAGCAGCACCTTGGACAAAATCTACGAGCAGTACTTC.

This chain links TRBV19 with TRBJ2-1; D gene ambiguous. The CDR3 length is 11 residues. Germline CDR1 and CDR2: LNHDA and SQIVND (reference sequence). The ends were cut back, 4 bases at V and 8 bases at J, with 6 bases in the middle. The CDR3 sequence is CASSSAYEQFF. DNA for the CDR3: TGTGCCAGTAGTAGCGCGTATGAGCAGTTCTTC.

The CDR3 coding sequence is TGCAGCGTTGAACCTCGGGACCCGGGACTAGCGAGCCGGGGGGATACGCAGTATTTT. Protein: CSVEPRDPGLASRGDTQYF. This chain uses TRBV29-1 with TRBJ2-3, with 10 bases identical to TRBD2. With V trimmed by 2 bases and J by 6 bases, 20 bases remained unmatched. Per the germline V gene, CDR1 is SQVTM and CDR2 is ANQGSEA. The CDR3 loop spans 19 amino acids.

The V gene is TRBV20-1, the J gene TRBJ2-1, with D unclear. Germline V lookup: CDR1 DFQATT, CDR2 SNEGSKA (reference sequence). The CDR3 is 14 residues long. The ends were cut back, 1 base at V and 2 bases at J, with 9 bases in the middle. The CDR3 DNA sequence: TGCAGTGCTAGAGTGCGCGACCCCTACAATGAGCAGTTCTTC. Translating it yields CSARVRDPYNEQFF.

The chain is built from TRBV2 and TRBJ2-4, with D possibly TRBD2 on 6 matching bases. CDR1 is SNHLY and CDR2 is FYNNEI in the germline V gene. Trimming shortened V by 6 bases and J by 7 bases, and 13 bases separated the two germline ends. The CDR3 contains 13 residues. The CDR3 DNA reads TGTGCCAGCAGCATGGACTATAATAACATTCAGTACTTC. Protein product: CASSMDYNNIQYF.

The chain combines TRBV29-1 with TRBJ2-1; 9 bases are a match to TRBD2. The germline CDR1 and CDR2 sequences are SQVTM and ANQGSEA. Losses at the gene ends were 4 bases for V and 2 bases for J; bases not matched to a gene: 15. The CDR3 covers 18 residues. This chain's CDR3 is CSVVGALAGMTPYNEQFF. The CDR3 nucleotides are TGCAGCGTTGTGGGAGCACTAGCGGGTATGACCCCCTACAATGAGCAGTTCTTC.

The V gene is TRBV5-1, the J gene TRBJ2-5; no reliable D call. CDR1 is SGHRS and CDR2 is YFSETQ in the germline V gene. The CDR3 loop spans 15 amino acids. Trimming removed 3 bases from V and 4 bases from J, with 16 bases in between. CDR3 protein: CASSWESKMGETQYF. DNA of the CDR3: TGCGCCAGCAGCTGGGAAAGTAAGATGGGAGAGACCCAGTACTTC.

This clonotype was detected once. This chain joins TRBV29-1 and TRBJ2-1; no reliable D call. V was cut by 1 base and J by 6 bases, with 10 bases left in between. Germline CDR1 and CDR2: SQVTM and ANQGSEA. CDR3 size: 13 residues. CDR3 coding DNA: TGCAGCGTTGAAGGGGCCGTGGGCAATGAGCAGTTCTTC. Amino acid sequence: CSVEGAVGNEQFF.

This clonotype turned up a few times. This chain connects TRBV7-2 to TRBJ2-1; tentatively, D is TRBD1 or TRBD2 (5 bases each). Deletions cut 3 bases from V and 0 bases from J, with 12 bases between. The V gene's germline CDR1 is SGHTA and CDR2 FQGNSA. The CDR3 runs 16 residues. The CDR3 region is CASSLRRGDSYNEQFF. In DNA, the CDR3 is TGTGCCAGCAGCTTGCGTCGGGGCGACTCCTACAATGAGCAGTTCTTC.

V and J are TRBV4-1 and TRBJ2-3; D could derive from TRBD1 or TRBD2 (5 bases each). The germline V gene has CDR1 MGHRA and CDR2 YSYEKL. Trimming pared 10 bases from V and 2 bases from J, leaving 13 bases between. The length of the CDR3 is 13 residues. CDR3 DNA: TGCGCCACCTGGGACGGGGACACAGATACGCAGTATTTT. It encodes CATWDGDTDTQYF.

In DNA form, the CDR3 reads TGCGCCAGCAGTGAGGCAGGGCGATGGGAGACCCAGTACTTC. Translation gives CASSEAGRWETQYF. This chain joins TRBV10-1 and TRBJ2-5; possibly TRBD1 for D (5 bases). The CDR3 extends over 14 amino acids. V lost 2 bases, J lost 5 bases, and 12 bases lay in between. Looked up from germline, CDR1 is WNHNN and CDR2 is SYGVQD (reference sequence).

The J gene is TRBJ1-1, the V gene TRBV6-2 or TRBV6-3; TRBD1 matches at 7 bases. CDR1 is MNHEY and CDR2 is SVGEGT in the germline V gene. The CDR3 spans 18 residues. V gave up 6 bases and J gave up 3 bases; unmatched junction bases: 19. CDR3 in DNA: TGTGCCAGCAGAACGACAGGGTACCGCAGGTGGTCGGACACTGAAGCTTTCTTT. Its protein product is CASRTTGYRRWSDTEAFF.

V gene TRBV5-6 combines with J gene TRBJ1-1; no clear D. This CDR3 is 14 amino acids long. Trimming took off 0 bases at V and 2 bases at J, with 8 bases between the two ends. Germline assignment: CDR1 SGHDT and CDR2 YYEEEE. CDR3 DNA sequence: TGTGCCAGCAGCTTGGTCCAGAGTAACACTGAAGCTTTCTTT. Its translation is CASSLVQSNTEAFF.